The clone carrying this TCR beta chain has at least ten counts. Its cognate antigen is unknown. Just one base apart from a much larger clone, this may be a read error. This sample includes further DNA sequences coding for the same CDR3. This CDR3 region has 12 residues. The germline CDR1 and CDR2 sequences are MNHNY and SVGAGI (reference sequence). The V end was cut by 2 bases, the J end by 11 bases, with 12 bases between. Methods used by the authors: Variation in CDR3 across clinicopathological groups served as the basis for constructing a distant-metastasis classifier in papillary thyroid cancer. MiXCR reprocessed the PCR reads for TCRdb. TCRdb's processing, not the authors' own work, is the source of the V and J calls. Of 25,000 to 35,000 clones listed, about 10% are singletons. Patients had received no treatment of any kind before thyroid surgery. This record comes from a study of metastatic and nonmetastatic thyroid tumors.

Study results and caveats: Relative to benign nodules, malignant thyroid tumors were reportedly characterized by significantly elevated TCR beta diversity in blood and tumor.

The sample comprised blood. The chain combines TRBV6-6 with TRBJ1-1; D gene ambiguous. This clonotype was obtained from a female donor with papillary thyroid cancer or a benign thyroid nodule (not recorded which). Some clones in this sample may be carry-over from other donors' samples. The CDR3 DNA reads TGTGCCAGCAGTTACGAGTCGGGTGAGGCTTTCTTT. It is translated as CASSYESGEAFF.